The entry below gives a single TCR beta chain sequence along with its context. This sample's treatment: preoperative locoregional IRX-2 cytokine immunotherapy. Sequencing used immunoSEQ multiplex PCR; TCRdb keeps in-frame clones, though not all of them. This table has 95,000 to 100,000 clones, 70% to 90% appearing once. This record comes from a study of preoperative IRX-2 immunotherapy in early breast cancer. V was cut by 2 bases and J by 6 bases, with 12 bases left in between. Germline CDR1 reads SGHRS; CDR2 reads YFSETQ. The CDR3 extends over 14 amino acids. The chain uses TRBV5-1 and TRBJ1-3; D is possibly TRBD1 (6 bases). Specimen: tumor tissue, collected after IRX-2 immunotherapy. This receptor was taken from a human donor with breast cancer. CDR3 region: CASSLGDTKNTIYF. The CDR3 region has the DNA TGCGCCAGCAGCTTAGGGGACACTAAAAACACCATATATTTT.